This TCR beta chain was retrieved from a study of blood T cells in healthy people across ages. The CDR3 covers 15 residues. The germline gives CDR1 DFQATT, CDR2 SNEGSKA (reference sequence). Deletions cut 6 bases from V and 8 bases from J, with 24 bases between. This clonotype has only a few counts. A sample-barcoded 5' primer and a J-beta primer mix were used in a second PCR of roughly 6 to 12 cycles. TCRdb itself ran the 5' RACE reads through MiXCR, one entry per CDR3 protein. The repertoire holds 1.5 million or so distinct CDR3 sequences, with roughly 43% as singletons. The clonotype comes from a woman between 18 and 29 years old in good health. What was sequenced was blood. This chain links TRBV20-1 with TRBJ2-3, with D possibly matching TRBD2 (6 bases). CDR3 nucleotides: TGCAGTGCCGTGGCCAGGGACTTCTACCTTGGTACGCAGTATTTT. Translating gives CSAVARDFYLGTQYF.